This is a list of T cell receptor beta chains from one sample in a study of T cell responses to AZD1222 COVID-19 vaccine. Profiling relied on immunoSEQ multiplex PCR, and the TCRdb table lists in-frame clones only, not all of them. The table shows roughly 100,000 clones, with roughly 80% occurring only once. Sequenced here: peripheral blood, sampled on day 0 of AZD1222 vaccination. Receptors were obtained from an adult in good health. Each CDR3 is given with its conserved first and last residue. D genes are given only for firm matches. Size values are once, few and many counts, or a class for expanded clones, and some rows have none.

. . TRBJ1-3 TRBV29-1 CSAVKAGGGGRLANTIYF TGCAGCGCCGTGAAAGCGGGAGGTGGGGGGCGTCTTGCAAACACCATATATTTT
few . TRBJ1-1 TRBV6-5 CASSINRVRNTEAFF TGTGCCAGCAGCATAAACAGGGTTCGGAACACTGAAGCTTTCTTT
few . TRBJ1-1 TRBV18 CASSPGTPREGTEAFF TGTGCCAGCTCCCCGGGGACACCAAGAGAGGGAACTGAAGCTTTCTTT
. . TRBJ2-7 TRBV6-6 CASSGIVNAYEQYF TGTGCCAGCAGTGGGATTGTCAACGCCTACGAGCAGTACTTC
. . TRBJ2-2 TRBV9 CASSVQRGELFF TGTGCCAGCAGCGTACAACGGGGGGAGCTGTTTTTT
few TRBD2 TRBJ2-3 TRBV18 CASSPLTGAGLAGAETDTQYF TGTGCCAGCTCACCTCTCACAGGGGCTGGACTAGCGGGAGCTGAGACAGATACGCAGTATTTT
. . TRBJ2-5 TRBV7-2 CASSLPSQETQYF TGTGCCAGCAGCCTCCCGTCTCAAGAGACCCAGTACTTC
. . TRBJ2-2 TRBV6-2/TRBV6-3 CASSKLGELFF TGTGCCAGCAGCAAACTGGGGGAGCTGTTTTTT
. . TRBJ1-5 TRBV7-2 CASRAGAGNQPQHF TGTGCCAGCAGGGCAGGGGCAGGCAATCAGCCCCAGCATTTT
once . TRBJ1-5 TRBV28 CASRRSRGSNQPQHF TGTGCCAGCAGACGGAGCAGGGGTAGCAATCAGCCCCAGCATTTT
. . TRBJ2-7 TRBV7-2 CASSSHHEQYF TGTGCCAGCAGCTCCCACCACGAGCAGTACTTC
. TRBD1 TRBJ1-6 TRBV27 CASSDQGAFGSPLHF TGTGCCAGCAGTGACCAGGGGGCCTTCGGATCACCCCTCCACTTT
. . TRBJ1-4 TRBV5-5 CASSLRAGKLFF TGTGCCAGCAGCTTACGCGCCGGAAAACTGTTTTTT
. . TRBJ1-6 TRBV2 CASSEALPGRATSSYNSPLHF TGTGCCAGCAGTGAAGCGCTCCCGGGACGGGCAACATCATCTTATAATTCACCCCTCCACTTT
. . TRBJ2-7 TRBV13 CASSSGTRAYEQYF TGTGCCAGCAGCTCGGGGACACGAGCCTACGAGCAGTACTTC
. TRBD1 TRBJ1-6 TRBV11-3 CASSLGQYNSPLHF TGTGCCAGCAGCTTGGGACAGTACAATTCACCCCTCCACTTT
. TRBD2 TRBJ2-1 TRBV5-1 CASSSGGTSDEQFF TGCGCCAGCAGCTCCGGGGGGACTTCCGATGAGCAGTTCTTC
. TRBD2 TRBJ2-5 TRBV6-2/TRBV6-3 CASSYMRVLAEQETQYF TGTGCCAGCAGTTACATGAGGGTGCTAGCGGAACAAGAGACCCAGTACTTC
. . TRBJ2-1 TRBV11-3 CASSPRAVGYNEQFF TGTGCCAGCAGCCCCAGGGCGGTGGGCTACAATGAGCAGTTCTTC
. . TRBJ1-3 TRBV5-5 CASSADGPFGNTIYF TGTGCCAGCAGCGCGGACGGGCCATTTGGAAACACCATATATTTT
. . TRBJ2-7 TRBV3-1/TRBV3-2 CASSPWNGRYEQYF TGTGCCAGCAGCCCGTGGAACGGCCGCTACGAGCAGTACTTC
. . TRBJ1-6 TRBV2 CATAGVPGSPLHF TGTGCCACCGCGGGGGTCCCGGGCTCACCCCTCCACTTT
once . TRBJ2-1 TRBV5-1 CASSLSGGSYNEQFF TGCGCCAGCAGCTTGTCCGGGGGTTCCTACAATGAGCAGTTCTTC
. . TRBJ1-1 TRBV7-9 CASSLAQGLDSNTEAFF TGTGCCAGCAGCTTAGCGCAAGGTCTCGACAGCAACACTGAAGCTTTCTTT
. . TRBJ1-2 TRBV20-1 CSASFRGYGYTF TGCAGTGCTAGTTTCAGGGGTTATGGCTACACCTTC
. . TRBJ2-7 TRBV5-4 CASSLDGVLPTSYEQYF TGTGCCAGCAGCTTGGATGGGGTCCTTCCCACATCCTACGAGCAGTACTTC
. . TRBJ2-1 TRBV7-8 CASSLVNEQFF TGTGCCAGCAGCTTAGTCAATGAGCAGTTCTTC
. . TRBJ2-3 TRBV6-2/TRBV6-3 CASSPTGRSSTDTQYF TGTGCCAGCAGCCCGACAGGGAGGTCATCGACAGATACGCAGTATTTT
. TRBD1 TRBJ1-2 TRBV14 CASSPQGSGYTF TGTGCCAGCAGCCCACAGGGGTCTGGCTACACCTTC
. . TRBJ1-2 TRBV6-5 CASSLKPNYGYTF TGTGCCAGCAGCCTAAAGCCTAACTATGGCTACACCTTC
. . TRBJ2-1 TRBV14 CASSQALLALFNEQFF TGTGCCAGCAGCCAAGCTCTTCTAGCGTTATTCAATGAGCAGTTCTTC
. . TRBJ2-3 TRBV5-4 CASSLGRGRASTDTQYF TGTGCCAGCAGCTTGGGCCGTGGTCGAGCTAGCACAGATACGCAGTATTTT
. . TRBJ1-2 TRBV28 CASGMSTYGYTF TGTGCCAGCGGGATGAGCACCTATGGCTACACCTTC
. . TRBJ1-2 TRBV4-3 CASSQDSGRDYGYTF TGCGCCAGCAGCCAAGATTCTGGCAGGGACTATGGCTACACCTTC
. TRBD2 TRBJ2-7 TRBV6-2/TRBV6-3 CASSYNRGGRSGAEQYF TGTGCCAGCAGTTACAACCGGGGCGGGAGAAGTGGTGCCGAGCAGTACTTC
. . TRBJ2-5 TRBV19 CASSSHEGLGTQYF TGTGCCAGTAGTAGCCACGAGGGCCTAGGTACCCAGTACTTC
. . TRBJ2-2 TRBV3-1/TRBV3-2 CASSLTWDVTGELFF TGTGCCAGCAGCCTAACATGGGACGTCACCGGGGAGCTGTTTTTT
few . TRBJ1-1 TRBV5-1 CASSLIRETEAFF TGCGCCAGCAGCTTGATTCGAGAGACTGAAGCTTTCTTT
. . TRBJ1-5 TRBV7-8 CASSFSGVDSNQPQHF TGTGCCAGCAGCTTCTCAGGGGTCGATAGCAATCAGCCCCAGCATTTT
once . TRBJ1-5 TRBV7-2 CASSLDRLGVWDQPQHF TGTGCCAGCAGCTTAGACCGACTAGGGGTATGGGATCAGCCCCAGCATTTT
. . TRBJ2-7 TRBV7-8 CASSLANLQGPYEQYF TGTGCCAGCAGCTTAGCGAACCTCCAGGGGCCCTACGAGCAGTACTTC
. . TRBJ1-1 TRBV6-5 CASSYEPGYTEAFF TGTGCCAGCAGTTACGAACCAGGGTACACTGAAGCTTTCTTT
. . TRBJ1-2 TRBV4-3 CASSQEMGNYGYTF TGCGCCAGCAGCCAAGAGATGGGGAACTATGGCTACACCTTC
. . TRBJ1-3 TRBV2 CASSPRDTDSRNTIYF TGTGCCAGCAGTCCCCGGGACACGGATTCGAGAAACACCATATATTTT
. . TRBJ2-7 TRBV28 CASSTGTYEQYF TGTGCCAGCAGTACAGGGACCTACGAGCAGTACTTC
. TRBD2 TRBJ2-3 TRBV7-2 CASSFAGEDTQYF TGTGCCAGCAGCTTCGCGGGGGAAGATACGCAGTATTTT
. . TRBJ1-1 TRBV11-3 CASSPSLVRMNTEAFF TGTGCCAGCAGCCCGAGCTTGGTGAGGATGAACACTGAAGCTTTCTTT
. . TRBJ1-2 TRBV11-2 CASSLTRTNYGYTF TGTGCCAGCAGCTTAACACGGACTAACTATGGCTACACCTTC
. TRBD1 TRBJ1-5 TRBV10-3 CAITRSKDRGFNQPQHF TGTGCCATCACCAGATCTAAGGACAGGGGGTTCAATCAGCCCCAGCATTTT
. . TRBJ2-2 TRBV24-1 CATSGSGTVRTGELFF TGTGCCACCAGTGGCAGCGGGACAGTTCGGACCGGGGAGCTGTTTTTT
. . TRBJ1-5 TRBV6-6 CASSPPGVGNQPQHF TGTGCCAGCAGTCCTCCAGGGGTGGGCAATCAGCCCCAGCATTTT
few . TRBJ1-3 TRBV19 CASFGGSGNTIYF TGTGCCAGTTTCGGCGGCTCTGGAAACACCATATATTTT
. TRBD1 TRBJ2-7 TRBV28 CASVGVAGGYEQYF TGTGCCAGCGTGGGAGTGGCAGGGGGCTACGAGCAGTACTTC
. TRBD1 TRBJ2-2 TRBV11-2 CASSGGQGYTGELFF TGTGCCAGCAGCGGGGGACAGGGGTACACCGGGGAGCTGTTTTTT
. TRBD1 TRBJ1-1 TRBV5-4 CASSPGTGIMNTEAFF TGTGCCAGCAGCCCGGGGACAGGGATTATGAACACTGAAGCTTTCTTT
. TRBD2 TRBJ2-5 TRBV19 CASSTTSGRETQYF TGTGCCAGTAGCACGACTAGCGGGAGGGAGACCCAGTACTTC
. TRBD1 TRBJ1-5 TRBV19 CASSITGGDQPQHF TGTGCCAGTAGTATAACAGGGGGGGATCAGCCCCAGCATTTT
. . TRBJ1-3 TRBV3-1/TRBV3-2 CASSLSAKGNTIYF TGTGCCAGCAGCCTCTCGGCAAAAGGAAACACCATATATTTT
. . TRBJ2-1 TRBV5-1 CASSETVGSNEQFF TGCGCCAGCAGCGAAACCGTTGGAAGCAATGAGCAGTTCTTC
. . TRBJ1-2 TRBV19 CASSALRYGYTF TGTGCCAGTAGTGCCTTAAGGTATGGCTACACCTTC